This paragraph reports one T cell receptor beta chain. The target antigen is unknown. V dropped 1 base and J dropped 6 bases, with 22 bases sitting between them. This CDR3 is built from 19 residues. CDR1 MNHEY and CDR2 SMNVEV come from the germline V gene (reference sequence). These data come from a study of shared clonotypes between healthy human individuals. Across the study: The plates for each donor numbered three CD4 naive, three CD4 memory, two CD8 naive and one CD8 memory. Regarding the study as a whole: Naive subsets tended to show greater estimated richness than memory subsets.

Replicate PCRs run on sorted subsets employed 200 ng DNA, some 33,000 T cell genomes. Method: immunoSEQ multiplex PCR; TCRdb's copy keeps in-frame clones and lacks some. The sample lists 2 million to 2.5 million clones, under 97% occurring once. Input material: naive CD4+ T cells sorted from blood. Subset of the sample: CD45RA+ positively selected. The chain recombines TRBV27 with TRBJ1-6; D is unclear. The origin of this receptor is a man aged 18-30 years in good health. CDR3: CASSLYPTRGVSSNSPLHF. DNA of the CDR3: TGTGCCAGCAGTTTATATCCAACCCGTGGGGTCTCGTCTAATTCACCCCTCCACTTT.